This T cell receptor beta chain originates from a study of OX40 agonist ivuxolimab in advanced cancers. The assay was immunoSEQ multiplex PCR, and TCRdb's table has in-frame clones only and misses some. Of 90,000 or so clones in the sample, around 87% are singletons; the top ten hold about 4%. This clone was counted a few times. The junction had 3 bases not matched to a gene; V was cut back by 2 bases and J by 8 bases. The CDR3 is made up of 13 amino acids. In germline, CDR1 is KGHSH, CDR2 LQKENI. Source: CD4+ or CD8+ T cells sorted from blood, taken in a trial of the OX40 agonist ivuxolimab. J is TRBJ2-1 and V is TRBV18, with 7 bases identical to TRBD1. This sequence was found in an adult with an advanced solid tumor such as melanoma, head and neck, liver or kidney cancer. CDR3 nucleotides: TGTGCCAGCTCACCAAGAGGGGGCCATGAGCAGTTCTTC. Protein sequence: CASSPRGGHEQFF. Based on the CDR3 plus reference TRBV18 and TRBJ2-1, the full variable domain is NAGVMQNPRHLVRRRGQEARLRCSPMKGHSHVYWYRQLPEEGLKFMVYLQKENIIDESGMPKERFSAEFPKEGPSILRIQQVVRGDSAAYFCASSPRGGHEQFFGPGTRLTVL.